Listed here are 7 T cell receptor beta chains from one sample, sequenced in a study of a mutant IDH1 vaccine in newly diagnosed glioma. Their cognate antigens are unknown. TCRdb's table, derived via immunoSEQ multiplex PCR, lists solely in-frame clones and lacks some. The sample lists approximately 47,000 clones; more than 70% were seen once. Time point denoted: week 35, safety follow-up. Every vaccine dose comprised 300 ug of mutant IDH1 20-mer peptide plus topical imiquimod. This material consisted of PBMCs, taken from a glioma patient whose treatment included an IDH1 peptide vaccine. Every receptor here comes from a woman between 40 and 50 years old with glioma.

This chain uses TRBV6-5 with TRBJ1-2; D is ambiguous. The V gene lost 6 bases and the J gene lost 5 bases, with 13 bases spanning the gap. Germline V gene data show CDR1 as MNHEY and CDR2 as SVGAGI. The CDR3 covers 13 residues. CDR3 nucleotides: TGTGCCAGCAGGTGGGCCGCGGGTTATGGCTACACCTTC. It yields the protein CASRWAAGYGYTF.

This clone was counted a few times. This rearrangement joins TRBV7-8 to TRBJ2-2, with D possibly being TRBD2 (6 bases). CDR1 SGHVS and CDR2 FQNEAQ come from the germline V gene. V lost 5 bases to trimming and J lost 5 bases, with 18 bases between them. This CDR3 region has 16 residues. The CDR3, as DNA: TGTGCCAGCAGCCGGTTATCTGGGGGGAGAACCGGGGAGCTGTTTTTT. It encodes CASSRLSGGRTGELFF.

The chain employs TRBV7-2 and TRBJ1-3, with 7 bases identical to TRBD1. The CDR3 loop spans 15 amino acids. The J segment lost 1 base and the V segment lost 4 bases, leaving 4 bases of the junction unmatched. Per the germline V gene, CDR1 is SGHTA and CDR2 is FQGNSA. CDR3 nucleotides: TGTGCCAGCAGCTCTAGACAGGGTTCTGGAAACACCATATATTTT. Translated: CASSSRQGSGNTIYF.

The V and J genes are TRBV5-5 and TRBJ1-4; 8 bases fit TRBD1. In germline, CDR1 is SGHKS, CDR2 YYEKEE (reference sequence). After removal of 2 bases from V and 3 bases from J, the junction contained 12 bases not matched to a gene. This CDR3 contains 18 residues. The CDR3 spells CASSFFTGGYSPNEKLFF. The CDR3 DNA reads TGTGCCAGCAGCTTCTTCACAGGGGGGTATTCTCCTAATGAAAAACTGTTTTTT.

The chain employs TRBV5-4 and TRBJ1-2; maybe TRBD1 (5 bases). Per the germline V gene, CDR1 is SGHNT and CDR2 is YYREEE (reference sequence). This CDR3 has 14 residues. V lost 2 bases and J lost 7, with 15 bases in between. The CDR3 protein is CASSFLAGDAGYTF. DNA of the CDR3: TGTGCCAGCAGCTTCTTAGCCGGGGACGCTGGCTACACCTTC.

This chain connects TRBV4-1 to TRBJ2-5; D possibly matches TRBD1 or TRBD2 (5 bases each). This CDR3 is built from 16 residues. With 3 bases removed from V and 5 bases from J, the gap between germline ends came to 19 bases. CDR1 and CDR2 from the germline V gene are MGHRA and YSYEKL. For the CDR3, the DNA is TGCGCCAGCAGCCAGAACACCGGGACCGTTGGGGAGACCCAGTACTTC. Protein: CASSQNTGTVGETQYF.

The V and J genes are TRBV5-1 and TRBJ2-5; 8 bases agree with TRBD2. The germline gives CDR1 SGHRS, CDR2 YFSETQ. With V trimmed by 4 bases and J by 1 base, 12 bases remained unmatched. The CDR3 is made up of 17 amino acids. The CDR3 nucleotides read TGCGCCAGCAGCCCCGGCGGGGGGAATAGAGGCCAAGAGACCCAGTACTTC. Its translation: CASSPGGGNRGQETQYF.